These 16 T cell receptor beta chains came from one sample sequenced in a study of cytomegalovirus exposure and HLA in healthy donors. Amplification used 60 Vbeta primers and 13 Jbeta primers. Assay: immunoSEQ multiplex PCR; the TCRdb copy retains only in-frame clones and omits some. Here the sample spans about 150,000 clones, 65% to 90% being singletons. Specimen: PBMCs. These receptors came from a man aged 45-60 years in good health and CMV-seropositive.

The gene calls are TRBV4-1 and TRBJ1-2; D may be TRBD1 (6 bases). The germline V gene has CDR1 MGHRA and CDR2 YSYEKL. The CDR3 has 14 residues. The V end lost 4 bases, the J end lost 2 bases, and 11 bases lay between the germline ends. The CDR3 reads CASSPAGANYGYTF. The DNA for the CDR3 is TGCGCCAGCAGCCCTGCAGGGGCGAACTATGGCTACACCTTC.

This clone was seen only a few times. The chain has TRBV25-1 and TRBJ1-1; D gene unclear. V lost 4 bases and J lost 6, with 12 bases in between. CDR3 length: 13 residues. Per the germline V gene, CDR1 is MGHDK and CDR2 is SYGVNS. This CDR3 is CASSGLVSAEAFF. The CDR3 DNA is TGTGCCAGCAGTGGCCTCGTTTCAGCTGAAGCTTTCTTT. The whole variable domain, remainder taken from reference TRBV25-1 and TRBJ1-1, is EADIYQTPRYLVIGTGKKITLECSQTMGHDKMYWYQQDPGMELHLIHYSYGVNSTEKGDLSSESTVSRIRTEHFPLTLESARPSHTSQYLCASSGLVSAEAFFGQGTRLTVV.

The chain has TRBV5-6 and TRBJ1-1; tentative D call: TRBD1 (6 bases). Germline V gene data show CDR1 as SGHDT and CDR2 as YYEEEE. The CDR3 is 13 residues long. The ends were cut back, 0 bases at V and 8 bases at J, with 11 bases in the middle. The CDR3 DNA reads TGTGCCAGCAGCTTGGATGACAGGAAAGAAGCTTTCTTT. Protein: CASSLDDRKEAFF.

The CDR3 DNA reads TGTGCCAGCAGTTGGACAGGGGACGAGCAGTACTTC. Protein product: CASSWTGDEQYF. The chain couples TRBV6-1 to TRBJ2-7, with 9 bases that match TRBD1. The germline CDR1 and CDR2 sequences are MNHNS and SASEGT. The CDR3 sequence is 12 residues long. V lost 5 bases, J lost 5 bases, and 1 base stayed unmatched.

V gene TRBV2 combines with J gene TRBJ1-2, with 10 nucleotides matching TRBD1. Germline CDR1 is SNHLY and CDR2 is FYNNEI. The CDR3 is made up of 15 amino acids. Trimming at V came to 9 bases and at J to 4 bases, leaving 11 bases not matched to a gene. This CDR3 reads CASPRQGATSYGYTF. The CDR3 DNA follows: TGTGCCAGTCCCAGACAGGGGGCAACGAGCTATGGCTACACCTTC.

This clone turned up a few times. The DNA for the CDR3 is TGTGCCAGCAGTGAGGACAGATCCTACGAGCAGTACTTC. It codes for CASSEDRSYEQYF. J is TRBJ2-7 and V is TRBV2; D might be TRBD1 (6 bases). V lost 3 bases and J lost 1, with 7 bases in between. The CDR3 extends over 13 amino acids. Germline V gene sequence: CDR1 SNHLY, CDR2 FYNNEI.

CDR3 nucleotides: TGTGCCAGCAGTGAACAGGGGTCAAACTATGGCTACACCTTC. It is translated as CASSEQGSNYGYTF. This chain connects TRBV6-1 to TRBJ1-2; possible D gene TRBD1, 6 bases. The CDR3 is 14 residues long. Per the germline V gene, CDR1 is MNHNS and CDR2 is SASEGT. Trimming removed 2 bases from V and 2 bases from J, with 9 bases in between.

The chain combines TRBV19 with TRBJ1-3; no clear D gene. The CDR3 consists of 13 residues. Per germline, CDR1 LNHDA and CDR2 SQIVND (reference sequence). V gave up 8 bases and J gave up 0 bases, with 8 bases separating them. The CDR3 coding sequence is TGTGCCAGTGCCCGCGGCTCTGGAAACACCATATATTTT. It translates to CASARGSGNTIYF. Supplemented by reference TRBV19 and TRBJ1-3, the full variable domain reads DGGITQSPKYLFRKEGQNVTLSCEQNLNHDAMYWYRQDPGQGLRLIYYSQIVNDFQKGDIAEGYSVSREKKESFPLTVTSAQKNPTAFYLCASARGSGNTIYFGEGSWLTVV.

This rearrangement joins TRBV15 to TRBJ1-5; TRBD1 is a possible D gene (6 bases). The CDR3 has 15 residues. With 1 base removed from V and 1 base from J, the gap between germline ends came to 8 bases. Germline CDR1 and CDR2: LNHNV and YYDKDF (reference sequence). The CDR3, as DNA: TGTGCCACCAGCAGAGCCAGGGGAAGCAATCAGCCCCAGCATTTT. This codes for CATSRARGSNQPQHF.

This clone has only a few counts. The chain recombines TRBV6-6 with TRBJ2-1; 10 bases map to TRBD2. Germline V gives CDR1 MNHNY, CDR2 SVGAGI (reference sequence). The ends lost 0 bases at V and 7 bases at J; junction bases unmatched: 6. CDR3 length equals 16 residues. CDR3 nucleotides: TGTGCCAGCAGTTACTCGAAGAGCGGGGGGGGGAATGAGCAGTTCTTC. Residues: CASSYSKSGGGNEQFF.

V usage is TRBV11-2 and J usage is TRBJ1-2; maybe TRBD1 (5 bases). Germline CDR1 SGHAT, CDR2 FQNNGV. The CDR3 extends over 15 amino acids. V lost 5 bases to trimming and J lost 5 bases, with 18 bases between them. The chain's CDR3 is CASSAHGGFPYGYTF. CDR3 in DNA: TGTGCCAGCAGCGCTCACGGGGGTTTTCCGTATGGCTACACCTTC.

The V and J genes are TRBV11-3 and TRBJ2-1; no reliable D call. CDR1 SGHNT and CDR2 YENEEA come from the germline V gene. The CDR3 is made up of 15 amino acids. V was cut by 3 bases and J by 0 bases, with 9 bases left in between. CDR3 loop: CASSFLHSSYNEQFF. CDR3 coding DNA: TGTGCCAGCAGCTTTCTCCATAGCTCCTACAATGAGCAGTTCTTC.

Turning to this clone: One junction end does not reproduce the germline sequence, and a read error may be involved. The chain has TRBV27 and TRBJ1-2; D is perhaps TRBD1 (5 bases). In germline, CDR1 is MNHEY, CDR2 SMNVEV (reference sequence). This CDR3 region has 12 residues. The CDR3 DNA follows: TGTGCCAGCCGAAACCCGGGGGGGTCCCTAGGCTTC. This codes for CASRNPGGSLGF.

This clone was recorded a few times. The chain joins TRBV25-1 to TRBJ1-1; the match to TRBD1 covers 7 bases. This CDR3 contains 13 residues. Germline CDR1 MGHDK, CDR2 SYGVNS. With V trimmed by 6 bases and J by 3 bases, 4 bases remained unmatched. In DNA form, the CDR3 reads TGTGCCAGCAGCTACAGGGGAGACACTGAAGCTTTCTTT. It codes for CASSYRGDTEAFF.

The chain is built from TRBV19 and TRBJ2-1; D unresolved. V was clipped by 5 bases and J by 0 bases, with 11 bases between them. The CDR3 contains 15 residues. Germline assignment: CDR1 LNHDA and CDR2 SQIVND (reference sequence). In DNA, the CDR3 is TGTGCCAGTAGTTTTCCGGAGAGCTCCTACAATGAGCAGTTCTTC. Its protein is CASSFPESSYNEQFF.

This chain uses TRBV5-1 with TRBJ1-1; weak D call: TRBD1 (6 bases). V gave up 4 bases and J gave up 2 bases, with 21 bases separating them. This CDR3 is 17 amino acids long. The germline V gene encodes CDR1 SGHRS and CDR2 YFSETQ. The CDR3 nucleotides are TGCGCCAGCAGCCATGTAGGGCCGGGGGGCGTTAACACTGAAGCTTTCTTT. Protein: CASSHVGPGGVNTEAFF.